Given below is one T cell receptor beta chain in context. Its antigen is as yet unknown. This specimen belongs to a study of T cell responses to AZD1222 COVID-19 vaccine. Study observations and caveats: The breadth and depth of Spike-specific TCRs increased once two AZD1222 doses had been given. Among vaccine-associated CD4 TCRs, coverage spanned spike, with dominance at 160-218 and 743-854. The reported proportion of spike-specific TCRs targeting unmutated variant regions was nearly half.

Only in-frame clones appear in the TCRdb table, and some are missing; sequencing was by immunoSEQ multiplex PCR. The profile shows roughly 130,000 clones, 94% of them singletons. The CDR3 runs 15 residues. V was pared by 5 bases and J by 0 bases, with 4 bases of the junction left unmatched. Germline CDR1 reads SQVTM; CDR2 reads ANQGSEA. This TCR was sampled from an adult in good health. Sequenced material: peripheral blood, taken on day 0 of AZD1222 vaccination. The chain links TRBV29-1 to TRBJ2-1; TRBD2 matches at 10 bases. The CDR3 region has the DNA TGCAGCGTTTTTTCTAGCGGGAGCTCCTACAATGAGCAGTTCTTC. This encodes CSVFSSGSSYNEQFF.